A single sample is the source of the 24 T cell receptor beta chains below, sequenced in a study of identical twins. Each CDR3 protein is one row after TCRdb ran MiXCR on the 5' RACE reads. The sample lists 690,000 or so distinct CDR3 sequences, 6.1% occurring once. The material sequenced was naive T cells sorted from blood. The receptors stem from a man younger than 35 in good health.

This clonotype was picked up many times. The chain has TRBV29-1 and TRBJ1-5; 7 positions agree with TRBD1. V lost 7 bases to trimming and J lost 7 bases; unmatched junction nucleotides: 7. The CDR3 consists of 12 residues. Germline loops: CDR1 SQVTM, CDR2 ANQGSEA. CDR3 protein: CSGGDSGQPQHF. In nucleotides, the CDR3 is TGCAGCGGGGGGGACAGCGGGCAGCCCCAGCATTTT.

This chain uses TRBV3-1 with TRBJ1-5; TRBD1 matches at 11 bases. This CDR3 spans 17 amino acids. Germline CDR1 and CDR2: LGHDT and YNNKEL (reference sequence). Losses at the gene ends were 4 bases for V and 8 bases for J; bases not matched to a gene: 13. In DNA form, the CDR3 reads TGTGCCAGCAGCCTAAGCCCCCAGGGACAGGGGGGAAAGCCCCAGCATTTT. Protein sequence: CASSLSPQGQGGKPQHF. The whole variable domain, remainder taken from reference TRBV3-1 and TRBJ1-5, is DTAVSQTPKYLVTQMGNDKSIKCEQNLGHDTMYWYKQDSKKFLKIMFSYNNKELIINETVPNRFSPKSPDKAHLNLHINSLELGDSAVYFCASSLSPQGQGGKPQHFGDGTRLSIL.

This clonotype was observed at least ten times. The chain is built from TRBV5-6 and TRBJ2-7; TRBD2 agrees at 7 bases. The CDR3 runs to 16 residues. V shed 7 bases, J shed 0 bases, and the junction held 13 bases outside the gene matches. Germline V lookup: CDR1 SGHDT, CDR2 YYEEEE. CDR3 amino acids: CASRVLAGAISYEQYV. In DNA, the CDR3 is TGTGCCAGCCGAGTTTTAGCGGGCGCGATCTCCTACGAGCAGTACGTC.

This clonotype has only a few counts. The rearrangement uses TRBV4-1 and TRBJ2-3; 7 bases match TRBD1. Germline V gene sequence: CDR1 MGHRA, CDR2 YSYEKL. This CDR3 is 16 amino acids long. Trimming cost V 7 bases and J 0 bases; bases outside gene matches: 10. The CDR3 DNA is TGCGCCAGCACCATATCCGAGGGGGCAAGCACAGATACGCAGTATTTT. This sequence encodes CASTISEGASTDTQYF.

This clonotype was observed a few times. The rearrangement links TRBV7-8 to TRBJ2-7; 14 nucleotides align to TRBD2. Trimming at V came to 3 bases and at J to 0 bases, leaving 1 base not matched to a gene. CDR1 is SGHVS, CDR2 FQNEAQ, per germline. The CDR3 length is 16 residues. The DNA of the CDR3 is TGTGCCAGCAGCTTCGGACTAGCGGGAGGCTCCTACGAGCAGTACGTC. Translating gives CASSFGLAGGSYEQYV.

The table lists this clonotype with a few counts. The chain combines TRBV12-3 or TRBV12-4 with TRBJ2-7; 8 bases agree with TRBD1. The CDR3 consists of 13 residues. V gave up 3 bases and J gave up 5 bases; unmatched junction bases: 3. CDR3 DNA sequence: TGTGCCAGCAGTTTGGACAGGGTCCACGAGCAGTACTTC. Translation: CASSLDRVHEQYF.

V usage is TRBV28 and J usage is TRBJ2-7; maybe TRBD2 (5 bases). Trimming removed 6 bases from V and 7 bases from J, with 22 bases in between. Per the germline V gene, CDR1 is MDHEN and CDR2 is SYDVKM. The CDR3 is 15 residues long. The CDR3 nucleotides are TGTGCCAGCAGCCCTCCCGGGGTAGGACCGGGGGAGCAGTACTTC. Translation gives CASSPPGVGPGEQYF.

This clonotype was counted once. V usage is TRBV7-8 and J usage is TRBJ2-2, with D unclear. Between the trimmed V and J ends, which lost 5 bases and 0 bases, there was a span of 10 bases. CDR3 length equals 15 residues. Germline-derived CDR1 and CDR2 are SGHVS and FQNEAQ. The CDR3 loop is CASSPTWANTGELFF. The DNA for the CDR3 is TGTGCCAGCAGCCCGACGTGGGCGAACACCGGGGAGCTGTTTTTT.

In its sample, this clonotype was seen many times. The rearrangement uses TRBV28 and TRBJ2-1, with TRBD2 matching 10 bases. The length of the CDR3 is 14 residues. Germline V CDR1 and CDR2: MDHEN, SYDVKM. Trimming removed 7 bases from V and 13 bases from J; junction bases left unmatched: 13. This CDR3 reads CASTIGPSGSEQFF. CDR3 nucleotides: TGTGCCAGCACCATCGGCCCTAGCGGGAGTGAACAGTTCTTC.

The genes are TRBV6-1 and TRBJ1-3; D perhaps matches TRBD1 (5 bases). V shed 2 bases and J shed 3 bases, with 14 bases lying between them. This CDR3 has 16 amino acids. Germline assignment: CDR1 MNHNS and CDR2 SASEGT. The DNA of the CDR3 is TGTGCCAGCAGTGAACTTGCAGGGCTTAGTGGAAACACCATATATTTT. Residues: CASSELAGLSGNTIYF.

The chain recombines TRBV5-1 with TRBJ2-7; no clear D. V was pared by 4 bases and J by 2 bases, with 16 bases between. From germline, CDR1 is SGHRS and CDR2 YFSETQ. CDR3 length: 15 residues. In DNA, the CDR3 is TGCGCCAGCAGCACCCCGGATCTCAAAGCCTACGAGCAGTACGTC. It codes for CASSTPDLKAYEQYV.

Many counts were recorded for this clonotype. The chain links TRBV25-1 to TRBJ2-5; 7 bases fit TRBD2. J was trimmed by 5 bases and V by 4 bases; bases with no gene match: 13. CDR1 and CDR2 from the germline V gene are MGHDK and SYGVNS. There are 16 residues in the CDR3. CDR3 sequence reads: CASSAPGLVSGETQYF. DNA of the CDR3: TGTGCCAGCAGTGCTCCAGGACTAGTTTCTGGGGAGACCCAGTACTTC.

This clonotype was found a few times. V usage is TRBV7-2 and J usage is TRBJ2-1; 7 bases map to TRBD2. The CDR3 is 16 amino acids. CDR1 is SGHTA and CDR2 is FQGNSA in the germline V gene. V lost 4 bases, J lost 8 bases, and 14 bases stayed unmatched. The CDR3 DNA is TGTGCCAGCAGCTCCTATGGACTAGAAGAATATCATGAGCAGTTCTTC. Translated, it gives CASSSYGLEEYHEQFF. Drawing the rest from reference TRBV7-2 and TRBJ2-1, the complete variable domain is GAGVSQSPSNKVTEKGKDVELRCDPISGHTALYWYRQSLGQGLEFLIYFQGNSAPDKSGLPSDRFSAERTGGSVSTLTIQRTQQEDSAVYLCASSSYGLEEYHEQFFGPGTRLTVL.

In this sample, this clonotype turned up a few times. The genes are TRBV29-1 and TRBJ2-5, with D uncertain. V was pared by 6 bases and J by 4 bases, with 12 bases between. The germline V gene encodes CDR1 SQVTM and CDR2 ANQGSEA. CDR3 length equals 12 residues. The CDR3 DNA reads as TGCAGCGTCCCTGAGTCCAGAGAGACCCAGTACTTC. This sequence encodes CSVPESRETQYF.

This clonotype was recorded once. The V gene is TRBV7-6, the J gene TRBJ2-7; 7 bases are shared with TRBD1. Losses at the gene ends were 6 bases for V and 3 bases for J; bases not matched to a gene: 5. The CDR3 totals 13 residues. Germline loops: CDR1 SGHVS, CDR2 FNYEAQ. The CDR3 loop is CASSRGQVYEQYF. In DNA, the CDR3 is TGTGCCAGCAGTCGTGGACAGGTCTACGAGCAGTACTTC.

The chain couples TRBV18 to TRBJ2-2; the D gene is possibly TRBD1 (5 bases). Per germline, CDR1 KGHSH and CDR2 LQKENI. The CDR3 has 15 amino acids. Between the trimmed V and J ends, which lost 6 bases and 4 bases, there was a span of 15 bases. The CDR3 DNA is TGTGCCAGCTCCGAAACGGCAGGGCGCACCGGGGAGCTGTTTTTT. Amino acid sequence: CASSETAGRTGELFF.

This clonotype appeared many times. This CDR3 is CASSFPPAGSQPQHF. The CDR3 bases are TGTGCCAGCAGCTTCCCCCCAGCAGGGAGTCAGCCCCAGCATTTT. This chain joins TRBV7-2 and TRBJ1-5, with D tentatively TRBD1 (5 bases). This CDR3 spans 15 amino acids. V was pared by 3 bases and J by 6 bases, with 15 bases between. Germline lookup yields CDR1 SGHTA and CDR2 FQGNSA.

The chain recombines TRBV12-3 or TRBV12-4 with TRBJ2-7; 10 bases agree with TRBD2. Losses at the gene ends were 2 bases for V and 5 bases for J; bases not matched to a gene: 6. The CDR3 consists of 15 residues. DNA for the CDR3: TGTGCCAGCAGTTTACCTAGCGGGAGCTCACACGAGCAGTACTTC. This codes for CASSLPSGSSHEQYF.

This clonotype was seen repeatedly, ten times or more. The chain uses TRBV15 and TRBJ2-7; no reliable D call. V lost 0 bases to trimming and J lost 3 bases, with 12 bases between them. CDR1 LNHNV and CDR2 YYDKDF come from the germline V gene (reference sequence). There are 15 residues in the CDR3. For the CDR3, the DNA is TGTGCCACCAGCAGAGAGCGTCAGGCTAACTACGAGCAGTACTTC. Its translation is CATSRERQANYEQYF.

This clonotype was picked up many times. The rearrangement uses TRBV29-1 and TRBJ2-7, with D possibly matching TRBD2 (6 bases). The CDR3 contains 12 residues. Germline CDR1 reads SQVTM; CDR2 reads ANQGSEA. As DNA, the CDR3 is TGCGGCGGGACCGATGAGAGCTACGAGCAGTACTTC. Protein: CGGTDESYEQYF.

The sample holds many counts of this clonotype. The rearrangement joins TRBV28 to TRBJ2-7; possibly TRBD2 for D (6 bases). The CDR3 has 16 residues. CDR1 and CDR2 (germline): MDHEN, SYDVKM. The germline V and J ends were trimmed by 1 base and 2 bases, with 15 bases remaining between them. In DNA, the CDR3 is TGTGCCAGCAGTTTATTGGGGAGGAATACCGCCTACGAGCAGTACTTC. Encoded protein: CASSLLGRNTAYEQYF.

This clonotype was detected many times. The genes are TRBV12-3 or TRBV12-4 and TRBJ2-2, with D possibly being TRBD2 (6 bases). This CDR3 is built from 15 residues. Trimming removed 7 bases from V and 4 bases from J, with 16 bases in between. The CDR3 spells CASNSGVGITGELFF. CDR3 nucleotide sequence: TGTGCCAGCAATTCGGGGGTGGGGATCACCGGGGAGCTGTTTTTT.

This chain connects TRBV7-9 to TRBJ2-5; D possibly matches TRBD1 or TRBD2 (6 bases each). The CDR3 is made up of 16 amino acids. Germline CDR1 is SEHNR and CDR2 is FQNEAQ (reference sequence). With 1 base removed from V and 4 bases from J, the gap between germline ends came to 16 bases. The CDR3 region is CASSLEGDSTRETQYF. The CDR3 DNA reads as TGTGCCAGCAGCTTAGAGGGGGACTCCACCAGAGAGACCCAGTACTTC.

This chain joins TRBV12-5 and TRBJ2-1, with a possible D match to TRBD1 (5 bases). The CDR3 is 10 amino acids. Trimming took off 5 bases at V and 13 bases at J, with 9 bases between the two ends. The V gene's germline CDR1 is LGHNT and CDR2 FRNRAP. CDR3 in amino acids: CASGDWTQFF. The DNA of the CDR3 is TGTGCTAGTGGTGACTGGACACAGTTCTTC.